This TCR beta chain is drawn from a study of T cells in localized non-small cell lung cancer. Germline lookup yields CDR1 MGHDK and CDR2 SYGVNS. V was cut by 3 bases and J by 3 bases, with 10 bases left in between. The CDR3 has 14 amino acids. Whole-study findings and limits: Because sequencing included only one region (of the tumor), heterogeneity remains possible. T cell clonality was highest in uninvolved adjacent lung, above tumor. Across samples, adjacent lung featured a median roughly 62 of the top 100 tumor clones. Higher blood T cell density went with longer overall survival.

Profiled with immunoSEQ multiplex PCR; TCRdb holds only in-frame clones, not every one. Of some 56,000 clones in the sample, 86% were seen once. In the case of this clone: The antigen is unknown.

V is TRBV25-1 and J is TRBJ2-3; tentative D call: TRBD2 (6 bases). This sample comprised peripheral blood, obtained before any cancer treatment. The origin of this receptor is a woman between 35 and 75 years old with stage I lung adenocarcinoma. The chain's CDR3 is CASSEGGRTDTQYF. DNA of the CDR3: TGTGCCAGCAGTGAGGGGGGTAGGACAGATACGCAGTATTTT.